Presented here are 6 T cell receptor beta chains from one specimen sequenced in a study of identical twins. Each CDR3 protein is one row after TCRdb ran MiXCR on the 5' RACE reads. The sample yields about 810,000 distinct CDR3 sequences, 9% to 15% seen once. These records were also assigned to another study, of yellow fever vaccine responses in identical twins.

The sample comprised PBMCs. The receptors stem from a woman aged 18-29 years in good health.

This clonotype has just a few counts. This chain uses TRBV20-1 with TRBJ1-4; 7 bases are shared with TRBD1. The CDR3 has 14 amino acids. Germline V gives CDR1 DFQATT, CDR2 SNEGSKA (reference sequence). The junction had 12 bases not matched to a gene; V was cut back by 6 bases and J by 8 bases. The chain's CDR3 is CSARDSLRVEKLFF. The CDR3 region has the DNA TGCAGTGCGAGGGACAGCTTACGCGTCGAAAAACTGTTTTTT.

This clonotype has only a few counts. The V call is TRBV29-1, the J call TRBJ2-3, with D perhaps matching TRBD1 (8 bases). The V end was cut by 6 bases, the J end by 2 bases, with 18 bases between. The germline CDR1 and CDR2 sequences are SQVTM and ANQGSEA. This CDR3 region has 15 residues. CDR3 in DNA: TGCAGCGTAGCGGGATGGACAGGGCCCACAGATACGCAGTATTTT. Its protein product is CSVAGWTGPTDTQYF.

This chain uses TRBV5-1 with TRBJ2-2; TRBD2 matches 11 bases. The CDR3 sequence is 17 residues long. CDR1 SGHRS and CDR2 YFSETQ come from the germline V gene. V shed 0 bases, J shed 4 bases, and the junction held 5 bases outside the gene matches. CDR3 protein: CASSLGLAGSRTGELFF. Here the CDR3 DNA reads TGCGCCAGCAGCTTGGGACTAGCGGGGTCACGCACCGGGGAGCTGTTTTTT.

This clonotype came up many times. The chain uses TRBV5-1 and TRBJ2-1, with D possibly TRBD1 on 5 matching bases. The ends were cut back, 0 bases at V and 6 bases at J, with 7 bases in the middle. Germline values: CDR1 SGHRS, CDR2 YFSETQ. CDR3 length equals 13 residues. The CDR3 coding sequence is TGCGCCAGCAGCTTGGTGGGGCGCAATGAGCAGTTCTTC. Protein sequence: CASSLVGRNEQFF.

The rearrangement joins TRBV10-3 to TRBJ1-5; maybe TRBD1 (5 bases). The ends were cut back, 2 bases at V and 0 bases at J, with 8 bases in the middle. Germline assignment: CDR1 ENHRY and CDR2 SYGVKD. The CDR3 has 15 residues. The CDR3 loop reads CAISEGAPSNQPQHF. The CDR3 region has the DNA TGTGCCATCAGTGAGGGGGCGCCTAGCAATCAGCCCCAGCATTTT.

This clonotype was found a few times. This chain connects TRBV19 to TRBJ2-3, with D perhaps TRBD2 (6 bases). This CDR3 has 14 amino acids. The germline V and J ends were trimmed by 3 bases and 2 bases, with 9 bases remaining between them. Germline V CDR1 and CDR2: LNHDA, SQIVND (reference sequence). The CDR3 protein is CASSMGLLTDTQYF. The CDR3 bases are TGTGCCAGTAGTATGGGACTTCTCACAGATACGCAGTATTTT.